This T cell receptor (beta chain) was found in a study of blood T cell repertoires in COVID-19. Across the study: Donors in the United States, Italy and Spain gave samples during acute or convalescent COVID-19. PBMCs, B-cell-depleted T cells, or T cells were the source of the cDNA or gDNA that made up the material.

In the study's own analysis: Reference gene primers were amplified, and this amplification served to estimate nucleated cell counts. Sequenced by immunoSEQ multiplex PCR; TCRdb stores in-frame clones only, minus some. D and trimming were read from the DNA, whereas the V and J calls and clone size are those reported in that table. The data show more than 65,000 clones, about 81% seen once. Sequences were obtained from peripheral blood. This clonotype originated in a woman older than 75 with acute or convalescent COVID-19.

CDR3 DNA sequence: TGTGCCAGCAGTCAAAAGAGGGGAAACACCATATATTTT. Translation gives CASSQKRGNTIYF. This chain joins TRBV6-5 and TRBJ1-3; no clear D gene. The CDR3 contains 13 residues. V lost 5 bases, J lost 4 bases, and 9 bases lay in between. Germline V gene sequence: CDR1 MNHEY, CDR2 SVGAGI.